The 17 T cell receptor beta chains below all came from one sample that was sequenced in a study of blood T cell repertoires in COVID-19. TCRdb's table, derived via immunoSEQ multiplex PCR, lists solely in-frame clones and lacks some. The data show roughly 80,000 clones, 90% seen once. Sequencing input: peripheral blood. Receptors originate from a man in his sixties with acute or convalescent COVID-19.

This rearrangement joins TRBV15 to TRBJ2-1; TRBD1 aligns across 8 bases. The junction had 1 base not matched to a gene; V was cut back by 0 bases and J by 3 bases. The CDR3 runs 15 residues. Germline CDR1 reads LNHNV; CDR2 reads YYDKDF (reference sequence). CDR3 in amino acids: CATSRDGQGYNEQFF. The CDR3 bases are TGTGCCACCAGCAGAGATGGACAGGGCTACAATGAGCAGTTCTTC.

The chain has TRBV7-9 and TRBJ2-3; 8 bases are a match to TRBD2. Germline V CDR1 and CDR2: SEHNR, FQNEAQ (reference sequence). The J segment lost 1 base and the V segment lost 0 bases, leaving 6 bases of the junction unmatched. CDR3 length equals 17 residues. As DNA, the CDR3 is TGTGCCAGCAGCTTAGCAGCGGGAGTAGTCCGCACAGATACGCAGTATTTT. Residues: CASSLAAGVVRTDTQYF.

The chain has TRBV10-3 and TRBJ2-1; weak D call: TRBD2 (7 bases). Trimming took off 6 bases at V and 6 bases at J, with 24 bases between the two ends. Looked up from germline, CDR1 is ENHRY and CDR2 is SYGVKD. The length of the CDR3 is 17 residues. In nucleotides, the CDR3 is TGTGCCATCAGCTCCGACTCAGGACAGTCGGGAGGCAATGAGCAGTTCTTC. Protein sequence: CAISSDSGQSGGNEQFF.

The chain joins TRBV7-3 to TRBJ1-1; D is undetermined. CDR3 length equals 13 residues. The germline V gene has CDR1 SGHTA and CDR2 FQGTGA. V lost 2 bases, J lost 2 bases, and 6 bases lay in between. CDR3 nucleotide sequence: TGTGCCAGCAGCTTAGCAACAAACACTGAAGCTTTCTTT. As protein: CASSLATNTEAFF. Supplemented by reference TRBV7-3 and TRBJ1-1, the full variable domain reads GAGVSQTPSNKVTEKGKYVELRCDPISGHTALYWYRQSLGQGPEFLIYFQGTGAADDSGLPNDRFFAVRPEGSVSTLKIQRTERGDSAVYLCASSLATNTEAFFGQGTRLTVV.

The chain recombines TRBV5-5 with TRBJ2-5, with 8 nucleotides matching TRBD2. The CDR3 loop spans 15 amino acids. The J segment lost 5 bases and the V segment lost 5 bases, leaving 11 bases of the junction unmatched. Germline V CDR1 and CDR2: SGHKS, YYEKEE (reference sequence). CDR3 nucleotide sequence: TGTGCCAGCAGTGCCGTGCGGGGGGCTATGGAGACCCAGTACTTC. It specifies CASSAVRGAMETQYF. The full variable domain, in which reference TRBV5-5 and TRBJ2-5 provide the parts outside the CDR3, is DAGVTQSPTHLIKTRGQQVTLRCSPISGHKSVSWYQQVLGQGPQFIFQYYEKEERGRGNFPDRFSARQFPNYSSELNVNALLLGDSALYLCASSAVRGAMETQYFGPGTRLLVL.

V gene TRBV7-9 combines with J gene TRBJ2-6; the D gene is possibly TRBD1 (6 bases). The V end lost 5 bases, the J end lost 0 bases, and 8 bases lay between the germline ends. The CDR3 has 15 amino acids. In germline, CDR1 is SEHNR, CDR2 FQNEAQ (reference sequence). DNA for the CDR3: TGTGCCAGCAGCCAGGGGAGCTCTGGGGCCAACGTCCTGACTTTC. Translated: CASSQGSSGANVLTF.

The gene calls are TRBV6-6 and TRBJ2-1; a weak D match, TRBD2 (5 bases). CDR1 is MNHNY, CDR2 SVGAGI, per germline (reference sequence). V lost 5 bases and J 6 bases, leaving 14 bases between the germline ends. This CDR3 has 14 residues. DNA for the CDR3: TGTGCCAGCAGTCCTGATACTCGGGGCAATGAGCAGTTCTTC. Translation: CASSPDTRGNEQFF.

The chain links TRBV18 to TRBJ2-3; D perhaps matches TRBD1 (5 bases). This CDR3 is 15 amino acids long. Trimming took 1 base from V and 4 from J, leaving 12 bases between them. Germline-derived CDR1 and CDR2 are KGHSH and LQKENI. The CDR3 reads CASSPQGLVADTQYF. The CDR3, as DNA: TGTGCCAGCTCACCACAGGGGTTGGTCGCAGATACGCAGTATTTT. The whole variable domain, remainder taken from reference TRBV18 and TRBJ2-3, is NAGVMQNPRHLVRRRGQEARLRCSPMKGHSHVYWYRQLPEEGLKFMVYLQKENIIDESGMPKERFSAEFPKEGPSILRIQQVVRGDSAAYFCASSPQGLVADTQYFGPGTRLTVL.

This clone has a single count. The J gene is TRBJ1-6, the V gene TRBV30; 8 bases align to TRBD1. CDR1 is GTSNPN and CDR2 is SVGIG in the germline V gene (reference sequence). The CDR3 is 17 residues long. The V gene end was trimmed by 2 bases and the J gene end by 9 bases; junction bases not matched to a gene: 15. CDR3 region: CAWSKKQGDFQGSPLHF. DNA of the CDR3: TGTGCCTGGAGTAAAAAACAGGGGGATTTTCAGGGTTCACCCCTCCACTTT.

The chain combines TRBV3-1 (or the pseudogene TRBV3-2) with TRBJ2-7; 7 bases agree with TRBD1. The junction had 15 bases not matched to a gene; V was cut back by 1 base and J by 3 bases. Germline CDR1 is LGHDT and CDR2 is YNNKEL (reference sequence). The CDR3 loop spans 18 amino acids. CDR3 DNA: TGTGCCAGCAGCCAAGTAAGGCGAGACCGGGACAGTCACTACGAGCAGTACTTC. Residues: CASSQVRRDRDSHYEQYF.

This clone appeared once. The chain couples TRBV18 to TRBJ1-1; 9 bases match TRBD1. CDR3 length: 14 amino acids. Germline V gene sequence: CDR1 KGHSH, CDR2 LQKENI. Trimming cost V 3 bases and J 4 bases; bases outside gene matches: 3. The CDR3 reads CASSPGDRVTEAFF. The CDR3 DNA reads as TGTGCCAGCTCACCGGGGGACAGGGTCACTGAAGCTTTCTTT.

The gene calls are TRBV9 and TRBJ2-3; D not certain. In germline, CDR1 is SGDLS, CDR2 YYNGEE. V was pared by 4 bases and J by 1 base, with 7 bases between. This CDR3 region has 13 residues. The CDR3 protein is CASSPSRTDTQYF. The DNA of the CDR3 is TGTGCCAGCAGCCCAAGCCGCACAGATACGCAGTATTTT. Variable domain in full (rest from reference TRBV9 and TRBJ2-3): DSGVTQTPKHLITATGQRVTLRCSPRSGDLSVYWYQQSLDQGLQFLIQYYNGEERAKGNILERFSAQQFPDLHSELNLSSLELGDSALYFCASSPSRTDTQYFGPGTRLTVL.

This chain uses TRBV4-1 with TRBJ2-1; 10 bases map to TRBD2. Germline trimming cut 1 base from V and 1 base from J; bases unmatched to any gene: 1. CDR1 and CDR2 from the germline V gene are MGHRA and YSYEKL. The CDR3 has 16 residues. Here the CDR3 reads CASSQVGLASYNEQFF. The CDR3 nucleotides are TGCGCCAGCAGCCAAGTGGGACTAGCGTCCTACAATGAGCAGTTCTTC.

This clone showed up just once. This chain links TRBV6-4 with TRBJ2-2; D is possibly TRBD2 (6 bases). The germline gives CDR1 MRHNA, CDR2 SNTAGT. The length of the CDR3 is 16 residues. The V and J ends lost 6 bases and 2 bases respectively, with 16 bases between them. The CDR3 coding sequence is TGTGCCAGCAGCCTGATGGGAGGATTAAACACCGGGGAGCTGTTTTTT. It specifies CASSLMGGLNTGELFF.

J is TRBJ2-2 and V is TRBV21-1; the DNA was not compared with TRBD2, the D call given in the table. TRBV21-1 is shown as a pseudogene. The CDR3 loop spans 19 amino acids. As DNA, the CDR3 is TGTGCCAGCAGCATAGGGACTAGCGGGAGTTATAGGAACACCGGGGAGCTGTTTTTT. The encoded protein is CASSIGTSGSYRNTGELFF.

Only a few counts were recorded for this clone. This chain connects TRBV11-3 to TRBJ2-3, with 7 bases fitting TRBD2. V dropped 2 bases and J dropped 0; count of bases not matched to a gene: 5. Germline V lookup: CDR1 SGHNT, CDR2 YENEEA. The CDR3 is made up of 16 amino acids. The CDR3 here is CASSLPPAGSTDTQYF. CDR3 DNA: TGTGCCAGCAGCTTACCGCCAGCGGGAAGCACAGATACGCAGTATTTT.

This chain links TRBV19 with TRBJ1-1; the D gene is possibly TRBD1 (6 bases). This CDR3 is built from 16 residues. Trimming took 6 bases from V and 1 from J, leaving 18 bases between them. Looked up from germline, CDR1 is LNHDA and CDR2 is SQIVND (reference sequence). The CDR3, as DNA: TGTGCCAGTAGACCCGGGACTAGGGGGGGGAACACTGAAGCTTTCTTT. Translation gives CASRPGTRGGNTEAFF.